Listed here are 4 T cell receptor beta chains from one sample, sequenced in a study of blood T cells in healthy people across ages. The second PCR ran about 6 to 11 cycles with a sample-barcoded 5' primer and J-beta primers. TCRdb reanalysed the 5' RACE reads using MiXCR and keeps one entry per CDR3 protein. The sample gives about 1.8 million distinct CDR3 sequences, less than 50% of which show up once; over 2% is in the top ten. The sequencing sample was made of blood. These receptors came from a woman aged 40 to 50 in good health.

On this clonotype: One end of the junction fails to match germline, which may point to a read error. V and J are TRBV29-1 and TRBJ2-4; no firm D call. CDR1 and CDR2 from the germline V gene are SQVTM and ANQGSEA. The CDR3 sequence is 13 residues long. The CDR3: CSALGPAKNIQYF. DNA of the CDR3: TGCAGCGCCTTAGGTCCAGCCAAAAACATTCAGTACTTT.

The chain joins TRBV20-1 to TRBJ1-6; D remains ambiguous. Per germline, CDR1 DFQATT and CDR2 SNEGSKA (reference sequence). CDR3 length: 14 amino acids. Trimming removed 0 bases from V and 5 bases from J, with 8 bases in between. CDR3: CSARDLLDNSPLHF. The CDR3 bases are TGCAGTGCTAGAGATCTCCTGGATAATTCACCCCTCCACTTT.

The sample holds a few counts of this clonotype. The CDR3 protein is CSARDNRQGYSPLHF. CDR3 coding DNA: TGCAGTGCTAGAGATAATCGGCAGGGGTACTCACCCCTCCACTTT. The V gene is TRBV20-1, the J gene TRBJ1-6; possible D gene TRBD1, 6 bases. The germline gives CDR1 DFQATT, CDR2 SNEGSKA (reference sequence). The CDR3 sequence is 15 residues long. V gave up 0 bases and J gave up 10 bases, with 16 bases separating them.

The chain joins TRBV12-3 or TRBV12-4 to TRBJ2-3; tentative D call: TRBD2 (6 bases). V lost 4 bases, J lost 4 bases, and 18 bases lay in between. The length of the CDR3 is 16 residues. CDR3 protein: CASSSILATPPDTQYF. CDR3 DNA sequence: TGTGCCAGCAGTTCCATCCTAGCGACCCCCCCAGATACGCAGTATTTT.